These 21 T cell receptor beta chains came from one sample sequenced in a study of blood T cell repertoires in COVID-19. Data came from immunoSEQ multiplex PCR; TCRdb stores just in-frame clones and leaves some out. Among roughly 180,000 clones, about four fifths were seen once, and the ten largest hold around 8.1%. The specimen was peripheral blood. All receptors derive from a woman between 55 and 75 years old with COVID-19, enrolled during active disease.

This rearrangement joins TRBV7-3 to TRBJ1-1; D not certain. CDR3 length: 15 amino acids. With 2 bases removed from V and 3 bases from J, the gap between germline ends came to 13 bases. Germline-derived CDR1 and CDR2 are SGHTA and FQGTGA. The CDR3 sequence is CASSLQGRRDTEAFF. CDR3 DNA: TGTGCCAGCAGCTTACAAGGGAGGAGAGACACTGAAGCTTTCTTT. The full variable domain, rest sourced from reference TRBV7-3 and TRBJ1-1, is GAGVSQTPSNKVTEKGKYVELRCDPISGHTALYWYRQSLGQGPEFLIYFQGTGAADDSGLPNDRFFAVRPEGSVSTLKIQRTERGDSAVYLCASSLQGRRDTEAFFGQGTRLTVV.

The gene calls are TRBV14 and TRBJ2-6; tentative D call: TRBD1 (6 bases). The V gene's germline CDR1 is SGHDN and CDR2 FVKESK. Between the trimmed V and J ends, which lost 3 bases and 2 bases, there was a span of 14 bases. There are 17 residues in the CDR3. The CDR3 is CASSHRTEQAGANVLTF. CDR3 sequence (DNA): TGTGCCAGCAGCCACCGGACAGAGCAGGCTGGGGCCAACGTCCTGACTTTC.

The rearrangement uses TRBV28 and TRBJ2-2; 7 bases agree with TRBD2. Per the germline V gene, CDR1 is MDHEN and CDR2 is SYDVKM. The CDR3 contains 15 residues. The ends lost 5 bases at V and 6 bases at J; junction bases unmatched: 9. The CDR3 region is CASSPWGGDAGELFF. As DNA, the CDR3 is TGTGCCAGCAGTCCCTGGGGAGGGGATGCCGGGGAGCTGTTTTTT.

The chain uses TRBV5-6 and TRBJ2-5, with 15 nucleotides matching TRBD2. Per the germline V gene, CDR1 is SGHDT and CDR2 is YYEEEE. The ends lost 7 bases at V and 7 bases at J; junction bases unmatched: 14. This CDR3 contains 17 residues. CDR3 sequence reads: CASGRVAQGLAGGTQYF. CDR3 DNA: TGTGCCAGCGGGAGAGTGGCCCAGGGACTAGCGGGGGGGACCCAGTACTTC.

The chain is built from TRBV20-1 and TRBJ2-3; TRBD2 agrees at 7 bases. This CDR3 region has 16 residues. CDR1 and CDR2 from the germline V gene are DFQATT and SNEGSKA (reference sequence). V trimming: 3 bases; J trimming: 3 bases; junction bases outside the gene matches: 12. CDR3 amino acids: CSASNGGTTFTDTQYF. The CDR3 nucleotides read TGCAGTGCTAGTAACGGGGGGACGACCTTTACAGATACGCAGTATTTT.

The V and J genes are TRBV6-2 or TRBV6-3 and TRBJ2-1; TRBD2 matches 9 bases. CDR1 is MNHEY and CDR2 is SVGEGT in the germline V gene. Unmatched junction bases numbered 5, after V lost 2 bases and J lost 6 bases. The CDR3 loop spans 15 amino acids. CDR3 in DNA: TGTGCCAGCAGTTACAGGCGGGAGGGCCGCAATGAGCAGTTCTTC. This codes for CASSYRREGRNEQFF.

CDR3 nucleotide sequence: TGTGCCAGCAGTGACACCCCGGGACTAGCGGGGTACAATGAGCAGTTCTTC. Translating it yields CASSDTPGLAGYNEQFF. The V call is TRBV6-4, the J call TRBJ2-1; 13 nucleotides line up with TRBD2. The CDR3 spans 17 residues. The V and J ends lost 2 bases and 4 bases, in that order; junction bases with no gene match: 5. The germline CDR1 and CDR2 sequences are MRHNA and SNTAGT.

The J gene is TRBJ1-1, the V gene TRBV5-1; 7 bases match TRBD1. CDR1 is SGHRS, CDR2 YFSETQ, per germline. The CDR3 extends over 13 amino acids. With 5 bases clipped from V and 8 bases from J, the junction kept 9 bases outside the gene matches. The CDR3 region is CASSSDRTPEAFF. As DNA, the CDR3 is TGCGCCAGCAGTTCGGACAGGACCCCCGAAGCTTTCTTT.

The CDR3 region has the DNA TGTGCCAGCAGCTTTGAGACAGGGGTAGGAAACACCATATATTTT. It specifies CASSFETGVGNTIYF. The rearrangement uses TRBV5-4 and TRBJ1-3; TRBD1 matches 8 bases. The CDR3 spans 15 residues. The germline V gene encodes CDR1 SGHNT and CDR2 YYREEE (reference sequence). Trimming removed 2 bases from V and 4 bases from J; junction bases left unmatched: 5.

The J gene is TRBJ1-6, the V gene TRBV19; TRBD1 matches 9 bases. The germline V gene has CDR1 LNHDA and CDR2 SQIVND (reference sequence). V lost 5 bases to trimming and J lost 10 bases; unmatched junction nucleotides: 9. This CDR3 is 15 amino acids long. CDR3 residues: CASSLIQGADSPLHF. DNA of the CDR3: TGTGCCAGTAGTCTGATACAGGGGGCAGACTCACCCCTCCACTTT.

This clone appeared a single time. The CDR3: CASRGNVGTGVSGREKLFF. CDR3 DNA: TGTGCCAGCAGGGGGAACGTCGGGACAGGGGTTTCGGGGCGAGAAAAACTGTTTTTT. This sequence joins TRBV28 and TRBJ1-4, with 10 positions matching TRBD1. After removal of 6 bases from V and 8 bases from J, the junction contained 21 bases not matched to a gene. The CDR3 is 19 residues long. Germline V CDR1 and CDR2: MDHEN, SYDVKM.

CDR3 residues: CASSQASGTADTQYF. Here the CDR3 DNA reads TGTGCCAGCAGCCAAGCGAGCGGGACCGCAGATACGCAGTATTTT. The chain is built from TRBV3-1 (or the pseudogene TRBV3-2) and TRBJ2-3; 7 positions agree with TRBD2. The CDR3 is 15 amino acids. With 1 base clipped from V and 4 bases from J, the junction kept 5 bases outside the gene matches. Germline CDR1 LGHDT, CDR2 YNNKEL (reference sequence).

The genes are TRBV3-1 (or the pseudogene TRBV3-2) and TRBJ1-3; D may be TRBD1 (6 bases). The germline V gene encodes CDR1 LGHDT and CDR2 YNNKEL (reference sequence). V lost 1 base and J 4 bases, leaving 14 bases between the germline ends. The CDR3 consists of 16 residues. This CDR3 is CASSQAAGVVGNTIYF. The CDR3 bases are TGTGCCAGCAGCCAAGCGGCAGGGGTAGTCGGAAACACCATATATTTT.

In this sample, this clone turned up a few times. Different DNA sequences within this sample yield the same CDR3. The chain joins TRBV15 to TRBJ2-7; a weak D match, TRBD2 (5 bases). This CDR3 region has 13 residues. V gave up 0 bases and J gave up 6 bases, with 9 bases separating them. CDR1 is LNHNV and CDR2 is YYDKDF in the germline V gene (reference sequence). CDR3 bases: TGTGCCACCAGCAGAGATCGTGGAGGCGAGCAGTACGTC. Translated, it gives CATSRDRGGEQYV.

V and J are TRBV5-1 and TRBJ2-7; D perhaps matches TRBD1 (8 bases). The CDR3 consists of 15 residues. Germline V gene sequence: CDR1 SGHRS, CDR2 YFSETQ. Trimming stripped 1 base from V and 3 bases from J, with 14 bases between. CDR3 sequence: CASSLTGGVYYEQYF. The CDR3 DNA follows: TGCGCCAGCAGCTTGACAGGGGGGGTTTACTACGAGCAGTACTTC. Full variable domain (missing parts from reference TRBV5-1 and TRBJ2-7): KAGVTQTPRYLIKTRGQQVTLSCSPISGHRSVSWYQQTPGQGLQFLFEYFSETQRNKGNFPGRFSGRQFSNSRSEMNVSTLELGDSALYLCASSLTGGVYYEQYFGPGTRLTVT.

The chain employs TRBV6-5 and TRBJ2-7; 9 bases agree with TRBD2. Looked up from germline, CDR1 is MNHEY and CDR2 is SVGAGI. The CDR3 covers 15 residues. V trimming: 7 bases; J trimming: 4 bases; junction bases outside the gene matches: 11. The CDR3 bases are TGTGCCAGCACCCCTTGGGTAGCGGGGGTATACGAGCAGTACGTC. It yields the protein CASTPWVAGVYEQYV.

A few counts support this clone. The V gene is TRBV29-1, the J gene TRBJ1-2, with a possible D match to TRBD1 (5 bases). Per germline, CDR1 SQVTM and CDR2 ANQGSEA. Trimming cost V 7 bases and J 3 bases, with 15 bases left between them. This CDR3 contains 13 residues. CDR3 DNA sequence: TGCAGCGGTGCTATGGGGGGTGACTATGGCTACACCTTC. Amino acid sequence: CSGAMGGDYGYTF.

This clone was seen just once. The genes are TRBV5-1 and TRBJ1-2; possible D gene TRBD1, 6 bases. V was trimmed by 4 bases and J by 0 bases, leaving 34 bases between them. CDR3 length equals 22 residues. Germline CDR1 SGHRS, CDR2 YFSETQ. The CDR3 sequence: CASSPRTDHNVPLPPSNYGYTF. DNA for the CDR3: TGCGCCAGCAGCCCCAGGACAGACCATAACGTACCCCTGCCTCCTTCTAACTATGGCTACACCTTC.

V and J are TRBV15 and TRBJ1-1, with D possibly TRBD1 on 6 matching bases. CDR1 is LNHNV, CDR2 YYDKDF, per germline (reference sequence). The CDR3 has 12 residues. V lost 0 bases to trimming and J lost 7 bases, with 6 bases between them. Here the CDR3 DNA reads TGTGCCACCAGCAGAGAACAGGGTGAAGCTTTCTTT. Protein: CATSREQGEAFF.

The chain recombines TRBV2 with TRBJ2-4; D not certain. The V gene lost 6 bases and the J gene lost 0 bases, with 9 bases spanning the gap. Germline-derived CDR1 and CDR2 are SNHLY and FYNNEI. The CDR3 runs to 14 residues. CDR3 in amino acids: CASSLTVAKNIQYF. Here the CDR3 DNA reads TGTGCCAGCAGCCTCACAGTAGCCAAAAACATTCAGTACTTC.

The rearrangement uses TRBV11-3 and TRBJ2-4, with TRBD1 identical over 8 bases. This CDR3 region has 17 residues. V lost 5 bases to trimming and J lost 8 bases; unmatched junction nucleotides: 17. CDR1 is SGHNT, CDR2 YENEEA, per germline. The CDR3 reads CASSDRQGSMGRDIQYF. CDR3 in DNA: TGTGCCAGCAGCGACCGACAGGGGAGTATGGGCAGAGACATTCAGTACTTC.